What follows are 2 T cell receptor beta chains derived from one specimen sequenced in a study of T cells in Graves' hyperthyroidism and ophthalmopathy. Amplified TCR beta CDR3 regions derived from RNA transcripts. An initial round of RT-PCR targeting the TCR CDR3 relied on the HTBI primer set. TCRdb fed the multiplex PCR reads into MiXCR, producing one record per CDR3 protein. Of approximately 640,000 distinct CDR3 sequences listed, approximately 15% were seen once; the top ten hold around 15%. The sequenced material came from blood. These receptors came from a man aged 45 to 65 with Graves' hyperthyroidism.

In this sample, this clonotype turned up many times. This chain uses TRBV24-1 with TRBJ2-5; 7 nucleotides align to TRBD1. CDR1 and CDR2 from the germline V gene are KGHDR and SFDVKD. Trimming cost V 4 bases and J 13 bases; bases outside gene matches: 11. The CDR3 is 13 residues long. CDR3 DNA sequence: TGTGCCACCAGTGACCCGACAGGGTTGATCACGTACTTC. Translation gives CATSDPTGLITYF.

This clonotype was seen a handful of times. This chain connects TRBV7-2 to TRBJ2-3; a weak D match, TRBD2 (5 bases). The germline V and J ends were trimmed by 5 bases and 2 bases, with 11 bases remaining between them. CDR1 SGHTA and CDR2 FQGNSA come from the germline V gene. The CDR3 loop spans 14 amino acids. The DNA of the CDR3 is TGTGCCAGCAGCCGTACTAGGATCACAGATACGCAGTATTTT. This gives the protein CASSRTRITDTQYF.